The T cell receptor (beta chain) described here comes from a study of blood T cell repertoires in COVID-19. At the level of the study: From the United States, Italy and Spain came samples of acute and convalescent COVID-19.

This CDR3 contains 16 residues. Trimming took 3 bases from V and 10 from J; bases not matched to a gene: 14. Per germline, CDR1 SGHKS and CDR2 YYEKEE (reference sequence). In Seattle, patients joined the study during active infection and were tracked longitudinally. Original processing notes: Estimation of nucleated cell counts was performed using reference gene primer amplification. TCRdb's table, derived via immunoSEQ multiplex PCR, lists solely in-frame clones and lacks some. For V, J and clone size, that table is used; D and trimming come from the DNA. The table shows some 130,000 clones, with around nine tenths occurring only once.

This sequence joins TRBV5-5 and TRBJ1-4, with 8 bases identical to TRBD1. This receptor was taken from a woman in her 70s with COVID-19, enrolled during active disease. Sequenced sample: peripheral blood. In nucleotides, the CDR3 is TGTGCCAGCAGCTGGACCCAGGGGGCCGGAGTTGCAAAACTGTTTTTT. Translating gives CASSWTQGAGVAKLFF.